These 10 T cell receptor beta chains were all obtained from the same sample, sequenced in a study of Graves' ophthalmopathy and Graves' hyperthyroidism. Beta-chain TCR CDR3 regions were amplified from RNA transcripts. Second-round multiplex PCR came after a first-round RT-PCR that employed HTBI primers. MiXCR, applied by TCRdb to the multiplex PCR reads, yields one record per CDR3 protein. The data contain about 220,000 distinct CDR3 sequences, 20% to 25% of them singletons. What was sequenced was peripheral blood. The receptor source for this set is a woman between 45 and 65 years old with Graves' ophthalmopathy.

The V and J genes are TRBV27 and TRBJ2-3, with D possibly being TRBD1 (6 bases). CDR1 MNHEY and CDR2 SMNVEV come from the germline V gene (reference sequence). This CDR3 is 15 amino acids long. Between the trimmed V and J ends, which lost 3 bases and 1 base, there was a span of 11 bases. As DNA, the CDR3 is TGTGCCAGCAGTTTCCGGACAGACGGCACAGATACGCAGTATTTT. Translating it yields CASSFRTDGTDTQYF.

The chain joins TRBV12-3 or TRBV12-4 to TRBJ1-2, with TRBD1 matching over 8 bases. V was pared by 4 bases and J by 6 bases, with 7 bases of the junction left unmatched. There are 14 residues in the CDR3. The CDR3 is CASSSRQGADGYTF. The CDR3 DNA is TGTGCCAGCAGTTCGAGGCAGGGGGCGGATGGCTACACCTTC.

The chain has TRBV6-1 and TRBJ1-1, with D possibly matching TRBD1 (5 bases). The CDR3 contains 16 residues. Germline-derived CDR1 and CDR2 are MNHNS and SASEGT. V shed 3 bases and J shed 6 bases, with 20 bases lying between them. The CDR3 protein is CASSDSPGWGTAEAFF. CDR3 bases: TGTGCCAGCAGTGATAGTCCAGGGTGGGGAACGGCTGAAGCTTTCTTT.

At least ten counts were recorded for this clonotype. The V and J genes are TRBV12-3 or TRBV12-4 and TRBJ2-7; 7 bases line up with TRBD2. The CDR3 consists of 13 residues. The V segment lost 3 bases and the J segment 4 bases; nucleotides outside the gene matches: 3. The CDR3 DNA sequence: TGTGCCAGCAGTTTGGGGGGGAGATACGAGCAGTACTTC. It specifies CASSLGGRYEQYF.

This clonotype turned up a few times. This sequence joins TRBV20-1 and TRBJ2-2, with D uncertain. The V end was cut by 1 base, the J end by 3 bases, with 9 bases between. CDR3 length: 14 amino acids. Looked up from germline, CDR1 is DFQATT and CDR2 is SNEGSKA (reference sequence). The CDR3 reads CSARGNTYTGELFF. In DNA form, the CDR3 reads TGCAGTGCTAGAGGTAACACCTACACCGGGGAGCTGTTTTTT.

This clonotype has a count of ten or more. V usage is TRBV10-3 and J usage is TRBJ1-2, with D possibly TRBD1 on 6 matching bases. Germline V CDR1 and CDR2: ENHRY, SYGVKD. This CDR3 is 14 amino acids long. Trimming removed 1 base at V and 2 bases at J, with 8 bases between. This CDR3 reads CAISEYGQNYGYTF. The CDR3, as DNA: TGTGCCATCAGTGAGTACGGACAGAACTATGGCTACACCTTC.

V and J are TRBV10-3 and TRBJ1-5, with 10 bases that match TRBD1. Germline V lookup: CDR1 ENHRY, CDR2 SYGVKD. J gave up 5 bases and V 5 bases, and 9 bases lay outside the gene matches. The CDR3 length is 16 residues. The DNA of the CDR3 is TGTGCCATCAGTTCAATCCGGACAGGGGGGGATCAGCCCCAGCATTTT. It specifies CAISSIRTGGDQPQHF.

The chain employs TRBV30 and TRBJ2-2; 12 nucleotides align to TRBD2. Germline trimming cut 0 bases from V and 3 bases from J; bases unmatched to any gene: 17. The CDR3 is 21 residues long. Germline values: CDR1 GTSNPN, CDR2 SVGIG (reference sequence). CDR3 in DNA: TGTGCCTGGAGTGTATTCCCGAAGACTAGCGGGAGATGGGGCGACACCGGGGAGCTGTTTTTT. This codes for CAWSVFPKTSGRWGDTGELFF.

This clonotype came up a few times. The chain has TRBV7-2 and TRBJ1-5; a weak D match, TRBD1 (6 bases). This CDR3 is 16 amino acids long. V was pared by 5 bases and J by 4 bases, with 18 bases between. The germline CDR1 and CDR2 sequences are SGHTA and FQGNSA. For the CDR3, the DNA is TGTGCCAGCAGCGGGGGGGGGGCGGATAATAATCAGCCCCAGCATTTT. It codes for CASSGGGADNNQPQHF.

The chain uses TRBV6-1 and TRBJ1-2, with TRBD1 as a possible D gene (6 bases). CDR3 size: 15 residues. The germline gives CDR1 MNHNS, CDR2 SASEGT. The germline V and J ends were trimmed by 6 bases and 4 bases, with 18 bases remaining between them. The chain's CDR3 is CASSPMGGDSYGYTF. In DNA, the CDR3 is TGTGCCAGCAGCCCCATGGGGGGCGATAGCTATGGCTACACCTTC.